A single sample gave rise to the 15 T cell receptor beta chains below, sequenced in a study of blood T cells in healthy people across ages. A J-beta primer mix and a sample-barcoded 5' primer were used in a second PCR of roughly 7 to 12 cycles. TCRdb re-called the 5' RACE reads through MiXCR, storing one row per CDR3 protein. Among about 320,000 distinct CDR3 sequences listed, roughly 27% were seen once. The sample was blood. These receptors all stem from a woman between 65 and 79 years old in good health.

The V and J genes are TRBV5-1 and TRBJ2-1; 11 bases fit TRBD2. The CDR3 has 14 residues. J was trimmed by 8 bases and V by 3 bases; bases with no gene match: 4. From germline, CDR1 is SGHRS and CDR2 YFSETQ. Here the CDR3 reads CASSSTSGSDEQFF. CDR3 nucleotide sequence: TGCGCCAGCAGCTCCACTAGCGGGAGTGATGAGCAGTTCTTC.

This clonotype was observed a handful of times. V usage is TRBV3-1 and J usage is TRBJ2-7, with D perhaps matching TRBD2 (6 bases). Germline CDR1 is LGHDT and CDR2 is YNNKEL (reference sequence). This CDR3 spans 14 amino acids. V shed 5 bases and J shed 6 bases, with 17 bases lying between them. The CDR3 bases are TGTGCCAGCAGCATCCGGGACTCCGCCGCCGAGCAGTACTTC. It codes for CASSIRDSAAEQYF.

This clonotype was seen at least ten times. CDR3 nucleotides: TGCGCCAGCAGCCAAGGCGGGAGGTCGGGCGATGAGCAGTTCTTC. The encoded protein is CASSQGGRSGDEQFF. This rearrangement joins TRBV4-3 to TRBJ2-1, with 8 bases matching TRBD2. The CDR3 sequence is 15 residues long. Germline CDR1 LGHNA, CDR2 YSLEER. V lost 1 base, J lost 8 bases, and 7 bases stayed unmatched.

The V gene is TRBV20-1, the J gene TRBJ2-4; TRBD2 matches at 16 bases. With 4 bases clipped from V and 4 bases from J, the junction kept 7 bases outside the gene matches. This CDR3 is built from 17 residues. Germline V gene lookup returns CDR1 DFQATT and CDR2 SNEGSKA (reference sequence). The CDR3: CSAILPGLAGGKNIQYF. For the CDR3, the DNA is TGCAGTGCTATTCTCCCGGGACTAGCGGGAGGGAAAAACATTCAGTACTTC.

The chain is built from TRBV20-1 and TRBJ2-1; D assignment may be TRBD1 or TRBD2 (5 bases each). The CDR3 loop spans 15 amino acids. With 5 bases removed from V and 0 bases from J, the gap between germline ends came to 14 bases. Germline CDR1 DFQATT, CDR2 SNEGSKA (reference sequence). CDR3 residues: CSAPSRGSSYNEQFF. For the CDR3, the DNA is TGCAGTGCTCCCTCCCGGGGCAGCTCCTACAATGAGCAGTTCTTC.

This clonotype has a count of ten or more. The rearrangement uses TRBV28 and TRBJ1-1; D ambiguous. The CDR3 is 12 residues long. Trimming removed 3 bases at V and 0 bases at J, with 2 bases between. Germline values: CDR1 MDHEN, CDR2 SYDVKM. This CDR3 reads CASSLLNTEAFF. CDR3 bases: TGTGCCAGCAGTTTGTTGAACACTGAAGCTTTCTTT.

A few counts support this clonotype. The chain combines TRBV24-1 with TRBJ2-5, with TRBD1 matching over 7 bases. Losses at the gene ends were 3 bases for V and 3 bases for J; bases not matched to a gene: 3. This CDR3 is 14 amino acids long. Germline loops: CDR1 KGHDR, CDR2 SFDVKD. The CDR3 region has the DNA TGTGCCACCAGTGATGGGACAGAGAAAGAGACCCAGTACTTC. It codes for CATSDGTEKETQYF.

The genes are TRBV20-1 and TRBJ2-7; D is perhaps TRBD2 (6 bases). The germline gives CDR1 DFQATT, CDR2 SNEGSKA (reference sequence). V was trimmed by 3 bases and J by 3 bases, leaving 18 bases between them. The CDR3 has 15 residues. The CDR3 DNA reads as TGCAGTGCTAGTCCCCCCCGGAGCGGGTACTACGAGCAGTACTTC. It codes for CSASPPRSGYYEQYF.

This chain joins TRBV2 and TRBJ1-4; a possible D gene is TRBD1 (5 bases). V was cut by 4 bases and J by 3 bases, with 12 bases left in between. CDR3 length: 15 amino acids. Per the germline V gene, CDR1 is SNHLY and CDR2 is FYNNEI. CDR3 sequence (DNA): TGTGCCAGCAGTGGCCACGGGGCGGCTAATGAAAAACTGTTTTTT. Amino acids: CASSGHGAANEKLFF.

The chain recombines TRBV4-1 with TRBJ1-5; D possibly corresponds to TRBD1 (5 bases). Trimming took off 0 bases at V and 7 bases at J, with 13 bases between the two ends. CDR1 MGHRA and CDR2 YSYEKL come from the germline V gene. CDR3 length equals 15 residues. The CDR3 is CASSQDGQGEQPQHF. CDR3 in DNA: TGCGCCAGCAGCCAAGACGGGCAGGGTGAACAGCCCCAGCATTTT.

The chain is built from TRBV12-3 or TRBV12-4 and TRBJ1-6; a weak D match, TRBD1 (6 bases). V gave up 3 bases and J gave up 10 bases, with 13 bases separating them. The CDR3 extends over 14 amino acids. The CDR3 coding sequence is TGTGCCAGCAGTTTCCCAGGGGCTGGCTCACCCCTCCACTTT. Translation: CASSFPGAGSPLHF.

This sequence joins TRBV29-1 and TRBJ2-1; 7 nucleotides line up with TRBD2. Germline loops: CDR1 SQVTM, CDR2 ANQGSEA. This CDR3 has 12 amino acids. The junction had 2 bases not matched to a gene; V was cut back by 4 bases and J by 5 bases. The CDR3 sequence is CSVAGGDNEQFF. CDR3 DNA: TGCAGCGTTGCGGGAGGTGACAATGAGCAGTTCTTC.

This clonotype came up many times. This chain uses TRBV7-3 with TRBJ2-6; D remains unclear. Trimming stripped 2 bases from V and 10 bases from J, with 12 bases between. CDR1 is SGHTA, CDR2 FQGTGA, per germline. CDR3 size: 14 residues. In DNA, the CDR3 is TGTGCCAGCAGCTTACGCGCCACCGCTAACGTCCTGACTTTC. Protein product: CASSLRATANVLTF.

The chain uses TRBV28 and TRBJ2-5; 12 bases are a match to TRBD2. Germline V lookup: CDR1 MDHEN, CDR2 SYDVKM. This CDR3 is 16 amino acids long. V shed 4 bases and J 5 bases; nucleotides not matched to a gene: 8. The CDR3 DNA sequence: TGTGCCAGCAGTTCCTCGACTAGCGGGAGAGAGGAGACCCAGTACTTC. Translated, it gives CASSSSTSGREETQYF.

In its sample, this clonotype was seen a few times. The chain carries TRBV5-1 and TRBJ1-1; D unclear. Germline lookup yields CDR1 SGHRS and CDR2 YFSETQ. V gave up 2 bases and J gave up 0 bases, with 14 bases separating them. The CDR3 contains 16 residues. The CDR3 DNA reads TGCGCCAGCAGCTTTGCTAGTAGGCAGGTGAACACTGAAGCTTTCTTT. Amino acid sequence: CASSFASRQVNTEAFF.